This TCR beta chain was recovered during a study of blood T cell repertoires in COVID-19. Turning to the study itself: Material from acute and convalescent COVID-19 was sourced from the United States, Italy and Spain. From T cells, B-cell-depleted T cells, or PBMCs came the material, which was cDNA or gDNA.

As handled by the study authors: Counts of nucleated cells, estimated from reference gene primer amplification, were obtained. The method was immunoSEQ multiplex PCR; TCRdb's version includes in-frame clones alone and lacks a portion of them. That table furnishes V, J and clone size, whereas the DNA furnished D and trimming. The data contain fewer than 300,000 clones, about 68% of them seen just once; the ten biggest clones take up around 3.4%. Germline V gene data show CDR1 as MDHEN and CDR2 as SYDVKM. Unmatched junction bases numbered 7, after V lost 6 bases and J lost 6 bases. The length of the CDR3 is 13 residues.

The source is a woman of 80 years or more with acute or convalescent COVID-19. Sequencing used peripheral blood. The J gene is TRBJ1-1, the V gene TRBV28, with 7 positions matching TRBD1. CDR3 DNA: TGTGCCAGCAGCCTCCTCGGGACAGCTGAAGCTTTCTTT. Encoded protein: CASSLLGTAEAFF. Together with reference TRBV28 and TRBJ1-1, the CDR3 gives the full variable domain: DVKVTQSSRYLVKRTGEKVFLECVQDMDHENMFWYRQDPGLGLRLIYFSYDVKMKEKGDIPEGYSVSREKKERFSLILESASTNQTSMYLCASSLLGTAEAFFGQGTRLTVV.